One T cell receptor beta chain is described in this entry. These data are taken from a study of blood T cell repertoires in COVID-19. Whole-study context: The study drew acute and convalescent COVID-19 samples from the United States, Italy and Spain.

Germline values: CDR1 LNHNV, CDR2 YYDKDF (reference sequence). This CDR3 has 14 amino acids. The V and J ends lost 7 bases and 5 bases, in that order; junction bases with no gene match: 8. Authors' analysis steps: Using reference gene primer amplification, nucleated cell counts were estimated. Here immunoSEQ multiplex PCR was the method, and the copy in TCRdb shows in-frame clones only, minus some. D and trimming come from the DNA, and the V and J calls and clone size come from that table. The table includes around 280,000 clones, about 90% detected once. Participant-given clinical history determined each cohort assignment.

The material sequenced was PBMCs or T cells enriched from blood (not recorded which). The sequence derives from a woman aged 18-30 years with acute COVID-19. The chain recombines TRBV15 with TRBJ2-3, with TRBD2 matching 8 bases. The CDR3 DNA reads TGTGCCACCACCGACGGGAGGGCGGTAGATACGCAGTATTTT. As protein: CATTDGRAVDTQYF.